Listed below are T cell receptor beta chains from one sample, sequenced in a study of OX40 agonist ivuxolimab in advanced cancers. TCRdb's copy holds only in-frame clones and misses some; the assay was immunoSEQ multiplex PCR. The sample records 60,000 to 75,000 clones, around 92% being singletons. The starting material was CD4+ or CD8+ T cells sorted from blood, obtained in a trial of the OX40 agonist ivuxolimab. These receptors came from an adult with an advanced solid tumor such as melanoma, head and neck, liver or kidney cancer. Each CDR3 is given with its conserved first and last residue. The order of the fields is D gene, V gene, J gene, clone size, CDR3 protein, CDR3 DNA. The D gene is left open where the match is weak. Not every row has a clone size; where given, it reads once, few, many or a size class.

TRBD1,TRBV10-3,TRBJ2-7,-,CAIKPAGQGYEQYF,TGTGCCATCAAACCAGCGGGACAGGGTTACGAGCAGTACTTC
TRBD2,TRBV7-8,TRBJ2-2,-,CASSLALLAGTGELFF,TGTGCCAGCAGCTTAGCGCTCCTAGCGGGTACCGGGGAGCTGTTTTTT
-,TRBV15,TRBJ1-5,-,CATSRAGDNQPQHF,TGTGCCACCAGCAGAGCGGGGGACAATCAGCCCCAGCATTTT
-,TRBV11-3,TRBJ2-7,-,CASSSTEGDWYEQYF,TGTGCCAGCAGCTCCACGGAGGGGGATTGGTACGAGCAGTACTTC
-,TRBV5-1,TRBJ2-2,-,CASSYQDWAAGELFF,TGCGCCAGCAGCTACCAGGACTGGGCCGCCGGGGAGCTGTTTTTT
TRBD1,TRBV5-4,TRBJ1-1,-,CASSSSGTGLKNTEAFF,TGTGCCAGCAGCTCCTCCGGGACAGGGCTAAAGAACACTGAAGCTTTCTTT
-,TRBV6-5,TRBJ2-7,-,CASTVGWGALYEQYF,TGTGCCAGCACCGTGGGGTGGGGTGCCCTGTACGAGCAGTACTTC
-,TRBV19,TRBJ2-7,-,CASSDRALGSDEQYF,TGTGCCAGTAGTGACCGGGCTCTCGGGAGCGACGAGCAGTACTTC
-,TRBV9,TRBJ1-5,-,CASSVSAHSNQPQHF,TGTGCCAGCAGCGTATCGGCCCATAGCAATCAGCCCCAGCATTTT
TRBD1,TRBV7-9,TRBJ1-1,-,CASSLGQGLNTEAFF,TGTGCCAGCAGCTTAGGACAGGGGTTGAACACTGAAGCTTTCTTT
-,TRBV20-1,TRBJ1-1,-,CSPSGNTEAFF,TGCAGTCCGTCTGGGAACACTGAAGCTTTCTTT
TRBD2,TRBV6-5,TRBJ2-4,medium-sized,CASSYSRGSDIQYF,TGTGCCAGCAGTTACTCTCGCGGGAGTGACATTCAGTACTTC
-,TRBV4-3,TRBJ2-3,once,CASSQDDRLITDTQYF,TGCGCCAGCAGCCAAGATGACCGACTGATCACAGATACGCAGTATTTT
-,TRBV7-3,TRBJ2-7,-,CASSPGTPATSEQYF,TGTGCCAGCAGCCCAGGGACTCCCGCTACGTCCGAGCAGTACTTC
-,TRBV7-8,TRBJ2-7,-,CASSLVGGREQYF,TGTGCCAGCAGCTTAGTTGGGGGACGCGAGCAGTACTTC
-,TRBV4-3,TRBJ2-3,-,CASSPVGDTDTQYF,TGCGCCAGCAGCCCAGTGGGGGACACAGATACGCAGTATTTT
TRBD1,TRBV5-1,TRBJ2-7,-,CASSPYRTGLSYEQYF,TGCGCCAGCAGCCCCTATCGGACAGGCTTATCCTACGAGCAGTACTTC
-,TRBV30,TRBJ2-3,-,CAWEQIRTDTQYF,TGTGCCTGGGAGCAGATAAGAACAGATACGCAGTATTTT
-,TRBV4-3,TRBJ2-7,-,CASSQDIRRKAYEQYF,TGCGCCAGCAGCCAAGATATTCGGCGGAAAGCCTACGAGCAGTACTTC
-,TRBV9,TRBJ2-5,-,CASSVGGAVETQYF,TGTGCCAGCAGCGTAGGGGGGGCGGTGGAGACCCAGTACTTC
-,TRBV2,TRBJ1-5,-,CASKFWGKGSNQPQHF,TGTGCCAGCAAATTTTGGGGGAAAGGGAGCAATCAGCCCCAGCATTTT
-,TRBV2,TRBJ2-1,-,CATSGPGVDEQFF,TGTGCCACATCCGGGCCCGGCGTAGATGAGCAGTTCTTC
-,TRBV7-8,TRBJ1-5,few,CASSLETNQPQHF,TGTGCCAGCAGCTTAGAGACTAATCAGCCCCAGCATTTT
TRBD2,TRBV27,TRBJ2-1,-,CASSELAGVVNEQFF,TGTGCCAGCAGTGAACTAGCGGGAGTCGTAAATGAGCAGTTCTTC
-,TRBV7-9,TRBJ1-3,-,CASSFGDSGNTIYF,TGTGCCAGCAGCTTCGGGGACTCTGGAAACACCATATATTTT
TRBD1,TRBV13,TRBJ1-1,-,CASSLDRGLGNTEAFF,TGTGCCAGCAGCTTAGATAGGGGGCTAGGCAACACTGAAGCTTTCTTT
-,TRBV6-6,TRBJ1-1,once,CASGFPPDHTEAFF,TGTGCCAGCGGATTCCCCCCCGATCACACTGAAGCTTTCTTT
TRBD1,TRBV13,TRBJ2-3,-,CASSSHRGADTQYF,TGTGCCAGCAGCAGCCACAGGGGCGCAGATACGCAGTATTTT
-,TRBV9,TRBJ2-1,-,CASSEVSSYNEQFF,TGTGCCAGCAGCGAGGTGAGCTCCTACAATGAGCAGTTCTTC
TRBD1,TRBV12-5,TRBJ2-7,-,CASGLGQGGLYEQYF,TGTGCTAGTGGTTTAGGACAGGGGGGGCTGTACGAGCAGTACTTC
-,TRBV6-1,TRBJ2-3,-,CASRQGTTDGDTQYF,TGTGCCAGCAGACAGGGGACTACCGATGGGGATACGCAGTATTTT
TRBD1,TRBV7-8,TRBJ1-5,-,CASSFATGSSNQPQHF,TGTGCCAGCAGCTTCGCGACAGGGAGTAGCAATCAGCCCCAGCATTTT
-,TRBV6-4,TRBJ1-2,-,CASSDGDKDGYTF,TGTGCCAGCAGTGACGGGGACAAGGATGGCTACACCTTC
TRBD2,TRBV19,TRBJ2-7,-,CASSIESGSSYEQYF,TGTGCCAGTAGTATAGAGAGCGGGAGCTCCTACGAGCAGTACTTC
-,TRBV5-6,TRBJ1-2,-,CASSLGSVVPVYGYTF,TGTGCCAGCAGCTTGGGGAGTGTGGTTCCAGTCTATGGCTACACCTTC
-,TRBV5-4,TRBJ2-7,-,CASSQGVAVYEQYF,TGTGCCAGCAGCCAGGGCGTAGCGGTCTACGAGCAGTACTTC
-,TRBV5-4,TRBJ1-1,-,CASSLAGATEAFF,TGTGCCAGCAGCTTGGCCGGGGCCACTGAAGCTTTCTTT
-,TRBV7-6,TRBJ2-2,once,CASSLWVNTGELFF,TGTGCCAGCAGCTTATGGGTGAACACCGGGGAGCTGTTTTTT
TRBD1,TRBV27,TRBJ2-5,-,CASSLPPQDRGLPSTQYF,TGTGCCAGCAGTTTACCTCCTCAAGACAGGGGCCTCCCTTCGACCCAGTACTTC
-,TRBV11-3,TRBJ2-1,-,CASSPGPLGSSYNEQFF,TGTGCCAGCAGCCCTGGACCACTAGGGAGCTCCTACAATGAGCAGTTCTTC
TRBD2,TRBV9,TRBJ2-7,-,CASSPQGGSSYEQYF,TGTGCCAGCAGCCCCCAAGGCGGGAGCTCCTACGAGCAGTACTTC
TRBD1,TRBV6-1,TRBJ1-1,few,CASSVSTGLWVAEAFF,TGTGCCAGCAGTGTCTCGACAGGGCTTTGGGTGGCTGAAGCTTTCTTT
-,TRBV5-1,TRBJ2-1,-,CASSRRPGVWNNEQFF,TGCGCCAGCAGCAGGAGACCGGGTGTATGGAACAATGAGCAGTTCTTC
TRBD1,TRBV30,TRBJ1-2,-,CAWSRGHGYTF,TGTGCCTGGAGTAGGGGGCATGGCTACACCTTC
-,TRBV5-6,TRBJ2-3,once,CASSGYYSTDTQYF,TGTGCCAGCAGCGGCTATTACAGCACAGATACGCAGTATTTT
-,TRBV13,TRBJ2-1,-,CASSPDGYNEQFF,TGTGCCAGCAGCCCCGACGGCTACAATGAGCAGTTCTTC